Shown below are 20 T cell receptor beta chains from a single sample sequenced in a study of OX40 agonist ivuxolimab in advanced cancers. TCRdb's copy holds only in-frame clones and misses some; the assay was immunoSEQ multiplex PCR. The sample shows about 47,000 clones, roughly nine tenths of them seen only once. The source material was CD4+ or CD8+ T cells sorted from blood, sampled in a trial of the OX40 agonist ivuxolimab. The origin of the receptors is an adult with an advanced solid tumor such as melanoma, head and neck, liver or kidney cancer.

In its sample, this clone was seen once. V is TRBV9 and J is TRBJ1-1; a possible D gene is TRBD1 (5 bases). V lost 4 bases and J 5 bases, leaving 6 bases between the germline ends. From germline, CDR1 is SGDLS and CDR2 YYNGEE. This CDR3 has 11 amino acids. The CDR3 nucleotides are TGTGCCAGCAGCCAGGGAACTGAAGCTTTCTTT. As protein: CASSQGTEAFF. Filled out from reference TRBV9 and TRBJ1-1, the complete variable domain reads DSGVTQTPKHLITATGQRVTLRCSPRSGDLSVYWYQQSLDQGLQFLIQYYNGEERAKGNILERFSAQQFPDLHSELNLSSLELGDSALYFCASSQGTEAFFGQGTRLTVV.

The rearrangement links TRBV5-1 to TRBJ2-6; no firm D call. The germline V and J ends were trimmed by 4 bases and 0 bases, with 8 bases remaining between them. Germline values: CDR1 SGHRS, CDR2 YFSETQ. The CDR3 is 15 residues long. The CDR3 DNA is TGCGCCAGCAGCCCCCTCACCTCTGGGGCCAACGTCCTGACTTTC. It specifies CASSPLTSGANVLTF. The full variable domain, in which reference TRBV5-1 and TRBJ2-6 provide the parts outside the CDR3, is KAGVTQTPRYLIKTRGQQVTLSCSPISGHRSVSWYQQTPGQGLQFLFEYFSETQRNKGNFPGRFSGRQFSNSRSEMNVSTLELGDSALYLCASSPLTSGANVLTFGAGSRLTVL.

The CDR3 DNA reads TGCGCCAGCAGCCTGAGCGGGGGGTCCTACGAGCAGTACTTC. Its protein is CASSLSGGSYEQYF. V usage is TRBV5-1 and J usage is TRBJ2-7; 9 bases agree with TRBD2. The CDR3 has 14 amino acids. With V trimmed by 4 bases and J by 1 base, 3 bases remained unmatched. The germline V gene encodes CDR1 SGHRS and CDR2 YFSETQ.

The chain joins TRBV10-3 to TRBJ2-1, with 12 bases lining up with TRBD2. CDR1 ENHRY and CDR2 SYGVKD come from the germline V gene. CDR3 size: 15 residues. The V and J ends lost 6 bases and 4 bases, in that order; junction bases with no gene match: 4. The CDR3 region has the DNA TGTGCCATCAGGACGACTAGCGGGGGTTACAATGAGCAGTTCTTC. Residues: CAIRTTSGGYNEQFF.

This clone was seen more than once but under ten times. This sequence joins TRBV30 and TRBJ2-6, with D possibly being TRBD1 (6 bases). Germline assignment: CDR1 GTSNPN and CDR2 SVGIG (reference sequence). CDR3 length: 16 amino acids. With 4 bases removed from V and 0 bases from J, the gap between germline ends came to 13 bases. In DNA form, the CDR3 reads TGTGCCTGGACCGGGACAACCCGCTCTGGGGCCAACGTCCTGACTTTC. This gives the protein CAWTGTTRSGANVLTF.

The rearrangement uses TRBV25-1 and TRBJ2-1; 9 nucleotides line up with TRBD2. The CDR3 totals 17 residues. The trim removed 1 base at V and 7 bases at J, leaving 11 bases unmatched. Germline V CDR1 and CDR2: MGHDK, SYGVNS. CDR3 protein: CASSEWPSGDLRNEQFF. CDR3 in DNA: TGTGCCAGCAGTGAATGGCCTAGCGGGGACCTTAGGAATGAGCAGTTCTTC. Full variable domain (rest looked up from reference TRBV25-1 and TRBJ2-1): EADIYQTPRYLVIGTGKKITLECSQTMGHDKMYWYQQDPGMELHLIHYSYGVNSTEKGDLSSESTVSRIRTEHFPLTLESARPSHTSQYLCASSEWPSGDLRNEQFFGPGTRLTVL.

This clone was seen a few times. J is TRBJ1-1 and V is TRBV5-1, with 8 bases aligning to TRBD1. From germline, CDR1 is SGHRS and CDR2 YFSETQ. The V gene end was trimmed by 0 bases and the J gene end by 7 bases; junction bases not matched to a gene: 5. This CDR3 comprises 14 residues. This chain's CDR3 is CASSLGQGMDEAFF. In DNA, the CDR3 is TGCGCCAGCAGCTTGGGACAGGGGATGGATGAAGCTTTCTTT.

The chain couples TRBV30 to TRBJ2-2; maybe TRBD1 (6 bases). The CDR3 has 14 residues. The germline V gene has CDR1 GTSNPN and CDR2 SVGIG (reference sequence). V was trimmed by 5 bases and J by 3 bases, leaving 13 bases between them. CDR3 loop: CAWDGDKDTGELFF. DNA of the CDR3: TGTGCCTGGGACGGGGACAAGGACACCGGGGAGCTGTTTTTT. Supplemented by reference TRBV30 and TRBJ2-2, the full variable domain reads SQTIHQWPATLVQPVGSPLSLECTVEGTSNPNLYWYRQAAGRGLQLLFYSVGIGQISSEVPQNLSASRPQDRQFILSSKKLLLSDSGFYLCAWDGDKDTGELFFGEGSRLTVL.

The chain joins TRBV6-5 to TRBJ2-7, with D unclear. The ends were cut back, 7 bases at V and 2 bases at J, with 12 bases in the middle. CDR1 and CDR2 from the germline V gene are MNHEY and SVGAGI. This CDR3 spans 13 amino acids. The CDR3 loop is CASTSLTTYEQYF. The CDR3 DNA reads as TGTGCCAGCACCTCACTTACCACCTACGAGCAGTACTTC.

This clone was seen a single time. The chain uses TRBV7-8 and TRBJ2-1, with no clear D. This CDR3 has 12 residues. CDR1 is SGHVS and CDR2 is FQNEAQ in the germline V gene. Trimming shortened V by 3 bases and J by 9 bases, and 9 bases separated the two germline ends. The CDR3 DNA reads TGTGCCAGCAGCTTTGAAGCTGTTGAGCAGTTCTTC. Amino acids: CASSFEAVEQFF.

This chain connects TRBV5-1 to TRBJ2-1; perhaps TRBD1 as D (5 bases). Trimming pared 0 bases from V and 0 bases from J, leaving 10 bases between. Germline loops: CDR1 SGHRS, CDR2 YFSETQ. The CDR3 spans 16 residues. The CDR3 loop reads CASSLGRESSYNEQFF. The CDR3 nucleotides are TGCGCCAGCAGCTTGGGCAGGGAAAGCTCCTACAATGAGCAGTTCTTC. Using reference TRBV5-1 and TRBJ2-1 for the parts outside the CDR3, the full variable domain is KAGVTQTPRYLIKTRGQQVTLSCSPISGHRSVSWYQQTPGQGLQFLFEYFSETQRNKGNFPGRFSGRQFSNSRSEMNVSTLELGDSALYLCASSLGRESSYNEQFFGPGTRLTVL.

This clone was counted a single time. The chain recombines TRBV6-5 with TRBJ2-1, with D unclear. Trimming took off 4 bases at V and 3 bases at J, with 16 bases between the two ends. The germline CDR1 and CDR2 sequences are MNHEY and SVGAGI. The CDR3 has 16 amino acids. The CDR3 nucleotides read TGTGCCAGCAGTTTACCACTTTTGGCAGTCTACAATGAGCAGTTCTTC. Protein: CASSLPLLAVYNEQFF.

The chain is built from TRBV7-6 and TRBJ1-4; D is possibly TRBD1 (5 bases). Trimming took 11 bases from V and 1 from J, leaving 8 bases between them. This CDR3 is 12 amino acids long. Looked up from germline, CDR1 is SGHVS and CDR2 is FNYEAQ. The DNA of the CDR3 is TGTGCCTGCGGGGGAACTAATGAAAAACTGTTTTTT. It encodes CACGGTNEKLFF.

The chain has TRBV13 and TRBJ2-3, with 14 positions matching TRBD2. The V gene end was trimmed by 5 bases and the J gene end by 2 bases; junction bases not matched to a gene: 12. Per germline, CDR1 PRHDT and CDR2 FYEKMQ (reference sequence). This CDR3 region has 19 residues. The CDR3 DNA sequence: TGTGCCAGCAGCCCCGGGACTAGCGGGGGATCGAGCCACACAGATACGCAGTATTTT. This encodes CASSPGTSGGSSHTDTQYF.

This clone came up once. This chain uses TRBV27 with TRBJ2-1; 9 bases agree with TRBD2. The V and J ends lost 0 bases and 3 bases, in that order; junction bases with no gene match: 3. This CDR3 region has 16 residues. Germline lookup yields CDR1 MNHEY and CDR2 SMNVEV (reference sequence). The CDR3 DNA sequence: TGTGCCAGCAGTTTATCGGGGACTAGCAGCTACAATGAGCAGTTCTTC. Its protein is CASSLSGTSSYNEQFF.

The chain couples TRBV5-1 to TRBJ2-3; tentatively, D is TRBD1 (7 bases). Germline V gene data show CDR1 as SGHRS and CDR2 as YFSETQ. The CDR3 length is 17 residues. The germline V and J ends were trimmed by 0 bases and 1 base, with 15 bases remaining between them. In DNA form, the CDR3 reads TGCGCCAGCAGCTTGGCCATGTTCAGGGGGGGCACAGATACGCAGTATTTT. Protein sequence: CASSLAMFRGGTDTQYF.

The chain recombines TRBV7-9 with TRBJ2-7; unclear D gene. The CDR3 covers 14 residues. The V and J ends lost 4 bases and 4 bases respectively, with 14 bases between them. CDR1 SEHNR and CDR2 FQNEAQ come from the germline V gene (reference sequence). The DNA of the CDR3 is TGTGCCAGCAGCTGGCCAGGCAGTGGGTACGAGCAGTACTTC. Its protein product is CASSWPGSGYEQYF.

The chain carries TRBV6-5 and TRBJ2-7; 8 nucleotides agree with TRBD1. The ends lost 2 bases at V and 5 bases at J; junction bases unmatched: 2. This CDR3 spans 13 amino acids. From germline, CDR1 is MNHEY and CDR2 SVGAGI. The CDR3 loop is CASSYGQGNEQYF. The DNA of the CDR3 is TGTGCCAGCAGTTACGGACAGGGCAACGAGCAGTACTTC.

The rearrangement uses TRBV5-1 and TRBJ2-7; TRBD1 agrees at 10 bases. CDR1 SGHRS and CDR2 YFSETQ come from the germline V gene. V lost 4 bases and J lost 3; bases outside the gene matches: 4. This CDR3 has 14 amino acids. The CDR3 bases are TGCGCCAGCAGCGATGGACAGGGGGGCTACGAGCAGTACTTC. Encoded protein: CASSDGQGGYEQYF.

The chain links TRBV29-1 to TRBJ1-2; no firm D call. V was clipped by 4 bases and J by 0 bases, with 6 bases between them. The CDR3 has 12 residues. Germline values: CDR1 SQVTM, CDR2 ANQGSEA. The CDR3 nucleotides are TGCAGCGTTGTAATGTCTAACTATGGCTACACCTTC. Its translation: CSVVMSNYGYTF.